Only a few counts were recorded for the clone carrying this T cell receptor beta chain. Its antigen is not identified. The sample originates from a study of T cell repertoires in cytomegalovirus infection. Overall study context: Evidence of both CMV infection and a matching HLA type came from public TCR beta signatures.

TCRdb re-called the reads with MiXCR, one entry per CDR3 protein. This table has about 470,000 distinct CDR3 sequences, under 55% appearing once. Trimming cost V 3 bases and J 4 bases, with 13 bases left between them. The length of the CDR3 is 15 residues. Germline lookup yields CDR1 LGHNT and CDR2 FRNRAP. The clonotype was recovered from a human donor in good health (CMV status not recorded). Some clones in this sample may be carry-over from other donors' samples. V usage is TRBV12-5 and J usage is TRBJ2-1, with D maybe TRBD1 (6 bases). This material consisted of cultured PBMCs, taken from culture after CMV antigen stimulation. The DNA of the CDR3 is TGTGCTAGTGGTTTAACAGGGTTGGGTTACAATGAGCAGTTCTTC. The encoded protein is CASGLTGLGYNEQFF.